The 11 T cell receptor beta chains below were found in one sample sequenced in a study of cytomegalovirus exposure and HLA in healthy donors. Produced via immunoSEQ multiplex PCR; TCRdb's table is partial and in-frame only. The sample carries 150,000 to 250,000 clones, 81% recorded once. The specimen sequenced was PBMCs. These receptors all come from a woman in her thirties in good health and CMV-seronegative.

V and J are TRBV5-1 and TRBJ1-2; the D is unclear. Germline V CDR1 and CDR2: SGHRS, YFSETQ. The CDR3 runs 14 residues. V shed 4 bases and J shed 4 bases, with 14 bases lying between them. CDR3 residues: CASSPDGQTYGYTF. In DNA, the CDR3 is TGCGCCAGCAGCCCTGATGGGCAGACCTATGGCTACACCTTC. Variable domain in full (rest from reference TRBV5-1 and TRBJ1-2): KAGVTQTPRYLIKTRGQQVTLSCSPISGHRSVSWYQQTPGQGLQFLFEYFSETQRNKGNFPGRFSGRQFSNSRSEMNVSTLELGDSALYLCASSPDGQTYGYTFGSGTRLTVV.

V gene TRBV9 combines with J gene TRBJ2-7; 15 positions agree with TRBD2. This CDR3 has 15 residues. Germline assignment: CDR1 SGDLS and CDR2 YYNGEE. V lost 3 bases, J lost 7 bases, and 5 bases stayed unmatched. CDR3 nucleotides: TGTGCCAGCAGCGGGACTAGCGGGGGGGCTCGGGAGCAGTACTTC. This sequence encodes CASSGTSGGAREQYF.

This clone has just one count. The chain is built from TRBV5-1 and TRBJ2-5; perhaps TRBD1 as D (6 bases). The V gene's germline CDR1 is SGHRS and CDR2 YFSETQ. V gave up 4 bases and J gave up 5 bases, with 21 bases separating them. The CDR3 contains 16 residues. CDR3 sequence reads: CASSPGHAGVGETQYF. In DNA form, the CDR3 reads TGCGCCAGCAGCCCGGGACATGCTGGGGTGGGGGAGACCCAGTACTTC. The full variable domain, completed using reference TRBV5-1 and TRBJ2-5, is KAGVTQTPRYLIKTRGQQVTLSCSPISGHRSVSWYQQTPGQGLQFLFEYFSETQRNKGNFPGRFSGRQFSNSRSEMNVSTLELGDSALYLCASSPGHAGVGETQYFGPGTRLLVL.

In its sample, this clone was seen a few times. The rearrangement links TRBV18 to TRBJ1-5; D is ambiguous. Looked up from germline, CDR1 is KGHSH and CDR2 is LQKENI. This CDR3 has 14 amino acids. V lost 2 bases, J lost 5 bases, and 10 bases lay in between. The CDR3 nucleotides are TGTGCCAGCTCACCAGGGTCCCGGGATCAGCCCCAGCATTTT. Translating it yields CASSPGSRDQPQHF.

The CDR3 bases are TGTGCCAGCACACGGACAGGGGGCTATGGCTACACCTTC. This translates into CASTRTGGYGYTF. The J gene is TRBJ1-2, the V gene TRBV6-5, with 10 bases aligning to TRBD1. The V gene's germline CDR1 is MNHEY and CDR2 SVGAGI. CDR3 length: 13 residues. Trimming cost V 7 bases and J 4 bases; bases outside gene matches: 3.

The chain uses TRBV6-5 and TRBJ2-5, with 8 positions matching TRBD2. Germline lookup yields CDR1 MNHEY and CDR2 SVGAGI. The CDR3 covers 15 residues. V was clipped by 8 bases and J by 5 bases; unmatched bases: 13. The chain's CDR3 is CASWGSGADGETQYF. The CDR3 region has the DNA TGTGCCAGCTGGGGTAGCGGGGCCGATGGGGAGACCCAGTACTTC.

The V call is TRBV11-2, the J call TRBJ1-2; D is perhaps TRBD1 (5 bases). With 0 bases removed from V and 8 bases from J, the gap between germline ends came to 16 bases. The CDR3 length is 15 residues. Germline loops: CDR1 SGHAT, CDR2 FQNNGV. CDR3 amino acids: CASSLDQSGFYGYTF. In nucleotides, the CDR3 is TGTGCCAGCAGCTTAGACCAGTCAGGGTTCTACGGCTACACCTTC. Based on the CDR3 plus reference TRBV11-2 and TRBJ1-2, the full variable domain is EAGVAQSPRYKIIEKRQSVAFWCNPISGHATLYWYQQILGQGPKLLIQFQNNGVVDDSQLPKDRFSAERLKGVDSTLKIQPAKLEDSAVYLCASSLDQSGFYGYTFGSGTRLTVV.

The chain combines TRBV5-1 with TRBJ2-1, with D possibly matching TRBD1 (5 bases). Germline V gene lookup returns CDR1 SGHRS and CDR2 YFSETQ. The CDR3 is 15 residues long. The V gene lost 4 bases and the J gene lost 0 bases, with 11 bases spanning the gap. The CDR3 here is CASSGASRSYNEQFF. DNA for the CDR3: TGCGCCAGCAGCGGGGCCTCGCGCTCCTACAATGAGCAGTTCTTC.

The chain joins TRBV19 to TRBJ1-2, with TRBD1 identical over 8 bases. This CDR3 has 14 amino acids. The trim removed 7 bases at V and 3 bases at J, leaving 7 bases unmatched. Germline V gene lookup returns CDR1 LNHDA and CDR2 SQIVND (reference sequence). The CDR3 DNA is TGTGCCAGTAACAGGGGGACTTCTTACTATGGCTACACCTTC. It yields the protein CASNRGTSYYGYTF.

This clone was recorded at least ten times. The DNA of the CDR3 is TGTGCCAGCAGTTTGTCAGGGGTTTTTCTTAATTCACCCCTCCACTTT. Residues: CASSLSGVFLNSPLHF. The chain combines TRBV27 with TRBJ1-6, with D possibly matching TRBD1 (6 bases). The germline V gene encodes CDR1 MNHEY and CDR2 SMNVEV (reference sequence). V shed 3 bases and J shed 6 bases, with 15 bases lying between them. The CDR3 contains 16 residues.

This chain joins TRBV7-8 and TRBJ1-5; TRBD1 matches 7 bases. J lost 5 bases, V lost 4 bases, and 11 bases had no gene match. This CDR3 is built from 16 residues. Germline V gene lookup returns CDR1 SGHVS and CDR2 FQNEAQ. CDR3 nucleotides: TGTGCCAGCAGCTCCGCCCTCACAGGGGTCCATCAGCCCCAGCATTTT. Translation gives CASSSALTGVHQPQHF.